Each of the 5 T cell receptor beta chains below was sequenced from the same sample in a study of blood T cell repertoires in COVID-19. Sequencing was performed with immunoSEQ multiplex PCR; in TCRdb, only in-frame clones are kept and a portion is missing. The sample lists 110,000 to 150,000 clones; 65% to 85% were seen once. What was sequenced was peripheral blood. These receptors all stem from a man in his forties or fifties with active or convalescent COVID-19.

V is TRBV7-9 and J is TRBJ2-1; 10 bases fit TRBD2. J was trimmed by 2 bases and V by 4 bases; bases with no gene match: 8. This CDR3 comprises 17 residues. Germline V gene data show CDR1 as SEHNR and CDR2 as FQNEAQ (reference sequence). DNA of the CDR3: TGTGCCAGCAGCTCCAGCCCTAGCGGGAGCGCCTACAATGAGCAGTTCTTC. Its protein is CASSSSPSGSAYNEQFF.

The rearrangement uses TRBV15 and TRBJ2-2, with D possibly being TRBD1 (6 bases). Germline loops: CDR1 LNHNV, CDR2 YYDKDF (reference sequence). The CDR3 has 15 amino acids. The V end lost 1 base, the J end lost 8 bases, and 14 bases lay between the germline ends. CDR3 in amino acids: CATSRGGTTEGELFF. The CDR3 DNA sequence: TGTGCCACCAGCAGAGGAGGGACAACCGAAGGGGAGCTGTTTTTT. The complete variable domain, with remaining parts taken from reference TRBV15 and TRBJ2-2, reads DAMVIQNPRYQVTQFGKPVTLSCSQTLNHNVMYWYQQKSSQAPKLLFHYYDKDFNNEADTPDNFQSRRPNTSFCFLDIRSPGLGDTAMYLCATSRGGTTEGELFFGEGSRLTVL.

In nucleotides, the CDR3 is TGCGCCAGCAGCTTGAGACTAGCGGGAGACACCGGAGATACGCAGTATTTT. It yields the protein CASSLRLAGDTGDTQYF. This sequence joins TRBV5-1 and TRBJ2-3; TRBD2 agrees at 12 bases. The CDR3 runs to 17 residues. In germline, CDR1 is SGHRS, CDR2 YFSETQ. Trimming took 1 base from V and 5 from J; bases not matched to a gene: 8.

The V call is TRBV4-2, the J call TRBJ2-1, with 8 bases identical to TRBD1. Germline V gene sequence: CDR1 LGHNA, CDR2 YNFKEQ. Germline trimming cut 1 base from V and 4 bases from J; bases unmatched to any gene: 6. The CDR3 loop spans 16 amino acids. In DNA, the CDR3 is TGTGCCAGCAGCCAAGCCGGGACAGGAGATTACAATGAGCAGTTCTTC. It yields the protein CASSQAGTGDYNEQFF.

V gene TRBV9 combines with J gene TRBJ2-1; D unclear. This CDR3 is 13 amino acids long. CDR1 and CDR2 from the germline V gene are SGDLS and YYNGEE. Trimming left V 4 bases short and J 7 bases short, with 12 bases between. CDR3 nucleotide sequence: TGTGCCAGCAGCTTCGACTCGAGGAATGAGCAGTTCTTC. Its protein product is CASSFDSRNEQFF.